Listed below are T cell receptor beta chains from one sample, sequenced in a study of shared clonotypes between healthy human individuals. TCRdb's copy holds only in-frame clones and misses some; the assay was immunoSEQ multiplex PCR. The sample contains about 820,000 clones, 80% to 95% of which appear only once. The sequenced sample consisted of naive CD8+ T cells sorted from blood. The receptors were sampled from a man under 40 in good health. Both conserved end residues are part of each CDR3. Each record gives: clone size, J gene, V gene, D gene, CDR3 protein, CDR3 DNA. A D gene is named only where the DNA matches it firmly. Clone size is not always given. Where it is, it says once, few, many or a class for expanded clones.

few,TRBJ2-5,TRBV19,NA,CASSIDPGHGETQYF,TGTGCCAGTAGTATAGACCCCGGCCACGGGGAGACCCAGTACTTC
NA,TRBJ1-1,TRBV28,NA,CASSLLLSELANTEAFF,TGTGCCAGCAGTTTATTACTATCCGAGCTGGCGAACACTGAAGCTTTCTTT
NA,TRBJ1-3,TRBV6-6,NA,CASSYSGGMAGNTIYF,TGTGCCAGCAGTTACTCAGGGGGTATGGCTGGAAACACCATATATTTT
NA,TRBJ1-5,TRBV6-1,NA,CASSEVKGSNQPQHF,TGTGCCAGCAGTGAAGTAAAAGGTTCCAATCAGCCCCAGCATTTT
NA,TRBJ2-7,TRBV5-8,NA,CASSLGPPEQYF,TGTGCCAGCAGCCTGGGACCCCCTGAGCAGTACTTC
NA,TRBJ2-1,TRBV27,NA,CASKQLAFYNEQFF,TGTGCCAGCAAACAACTAGCTTTCTACAATGAGCAGTTCTTC
NA,TRBJ2-7,TRBV27,NA,CASAAGQSSYEQYF,TGTGCCAGTGCTGCGGGACAAAGCTCCTACGAGCAGTACTTC
NA,TRBJ1-1,TRBV5-1,NA,CASSGDADTEAFF,TGCGCCAGCAGCGGGGACGCGGACACTGAAGCTTTCTTT
NA,TRBJ2-7,TRBV27,NA,CASSVGTSLGEQYF,TGTGCCAGCAGTGTAGGGACATCTTTGGGCGAGCAGTACTTC
NA,TRBJ2-1,TRBV28,TRBD1,CATGTGVAQFF,TGTGCCACCGGGACAGGGGTTGCGCAGTTCTTC
NA,TRBJ1-4,TRBV29-1,NA,CSVEPGTNEKLFF,TGCAGCGTTGAACCGGGGACTAATGAAAAACTGTTTTTT
NA,TRBJ1-1,TRBV29-1,NA,CSVDWLMNTEAFF,TGCAGCGTTGACTGGCTAATGAACACTGAAGCTTTCTTT
NA,TRBJ2-7,TRBV4-2,NA,CASSQEGARLHAEYF,TGTGCCAGCAGCCAAGAAGGGGCCCGGCTTCATGCCGAGTACTTC
NA,TRBJ2-7,TRBV29-1,TRBD2,CSVSPAGVPSGYEQYF,TGCAGCGTTTCTCCCGCGGGAGTCCCCTCGGGGTACGAGCAGTACTTC
NA,TRBJ2-7,TRBV28,NA,CASSFESRGEVSYEQYF,TGTGCCAGCAGTTTCGAGTCCCGGGGAGAGGTCTCCTACGAGCAGTACTTC
NA,TRBJ1-5,TRBV6-1,NA,CASRNEIVGNQPQHF,TGTGCCAGCAGAAATGAAATAGTGGGCAATCAGCCCCAGCATTTT
NA,TRBJ2-1,TRBV20-1,NA,CSAREDGQQFF,TGCAGTGCTAGAGAGGACGGTCAGCAGTTCTTC
NA,TRBJ2-7,TRBV27,NA,CASSPEGIEGPYEQYF,TGTGCCAGCAGTCCGGAGGGAATCGAAGGGCCATACGAGCAGTACTTC
NA,TRBJ2-2,TRBV27,TRBD2,CASSLGLAGGNTGELFF,TGTGCCAGCAGTTTAGGGCTAGCGGGAGGTAACACCGGGGAGCTGTTTTTT
NA,TRBJ2-1,TRBV2,TRBD2,CASSEGPGLAGYNEQFF,TGTGCCAGCAGTGAAGGACCGGGACTAGCCGGTTACAATGAGCAGTTCTTC
NA,TRBJ2-7,TRBV6-5,NA,CASRDSGWEQYF,TGTGCCAGTCGGGACTCCGGGTGGGAGCAGTACTTC
NA,TRBJ1-1,TRBV11-2,NA,CASSLEGSVFQEAFF,TGTGCCAGCAGCTTAGAGGGGTCTGTCTTCCAGGAAGCTTTCTTT
NA,TRBJ1-1,TRBV9,NA,CASSVGSSSDVNTEAFF,TGTGCCAGCAGCGTAGGGTCGAGTTCCGATGTGAACACTGAAGCTTTCTTT
NA,TRBJ2-7,TRBV5-4,NA,CASSLGSGSYEQYF,TGTGCCAGCAGCTTGGGATCGGGCTCCTACGAGCAGTACTTC
NA,TRBJ2-7,TRBV6-4,NA,CASSRPGLRTYEQYF,TGTGCCAGCAGTCGACCGGGACTCAGAACCTACGAGCAGTACTTC
NA,TRBJ1-5,TRBV18,NA,CASSPPGGVFSNQPQHF,TGTGCCAGCTCACCACCGGGGGGAGTTTTTAGCAATCAGCCCCAGCATTTT
NA,TRBJ2-6,TRBV19,NA,CASSIQGSGANVLTF,TGTGCCAGTAGTATTCAGGGGTCTGGGGCCAACGTCCTGACTTTC
NA,TRBJ2-7,TRBV28,NA,CASSLQGVIPYEQYF,TGTGCCAGCAGTCTACAGGGAGTCATTCCTTACGAGCAGTACTTC
NA,TRBJ2-1,TRBV6-1,NA,CASSETAPWREAYNEQFF,TGTGCCAGCAGTGAAACCGCCCCATGGCGGGAAGCTTACAATGAGCAGTTCTTC
NA,TRBJ1-1,TRBV27,TRBD1,CASSGTETTEAFF,TGTGCCAGCAGCGGGACAGAGACCACTGAAGCTTTCTTT